A selection of T cell receptor beta chains follows, all from one sample in a study of T-cell reconstitution after alpha-beta-depleted transplantation in children. From the PCR reads, TCRdb called clonotypes with MiXCR, one entry per CDR3 protein. The table shows 440,000 or so distinct CDR3 sequences, with around two fifths occurring only once. The starting material was PBMCs, obtained before TCRalphabeta/CD19-depleted stem cell transplant. These receptor sequences come from a girl under 10 years old with aplastic anemia, due to receive a stem cell transplant. CDR3s include the opening cysteine and the closing phenylalanine or tryptophan. Fields, in order: D gene, clone size, V gene, J gene, CDR3 protein, CDR3 DNA. The D gene is left open where the match is weak. The listing skips clone size in some rows; elsewhere it reads once, few, many or a size class.

D: -; size: once; V: TRBV20-1; J: TRBJ2-7; CDR3: CSARGPVRNSQYEQYF; DNA: TGCAGTGCTAGAGGTCCGGTTAGGAACTCTCAATACGAGCAGTACTTC
D: TRBD1; size: many; V: TRBV25-1; J: TRBJ2-1; CDR3: CASTEPGTGLNEQFF; DNA: TGTGCCAGCACCGAGCCGGGGACAGGGCTCAATGAGCAGTTCTTC
D: -; size: -; V: TRBV7-2; J: TRBJ1-5; CDR3: CASSLGTGNSNQPQHF; DNA: TGTGCCAGCAGCTTAGGAACGGGGAATAGCAATCAGCCCCAGCATTTT
D: -; size: -; V: TRBV2; J: TRBJ2-5; CDR3: CASSEGQGIETQYF; DNA: TGTGCCAGCAGTGAGGGGCAGGGAATAGAGACCCAGTACTTC
D: TRBD1; size: -; V: TRBV5-4; J: TRBJ2-7; CDR3: CASSFPDRGHEQYF; DNA: TGTGCCAGCAGCTTCCCAGACAGGGGCCACGAGCAGTACTTC
D: TRBD2; size: once; V: TRBV20-1; J: TRBJ2-5; CDR3: CSASTSGGEETQYF; DNA: TGCAGTGCTAGCACTAGCGGGGGGGAAGAGACCCAGTACTTC
D: -; size: -; V: TRBV6-1; J: TRBJ2-5; CDR3: CASPSRRLFQETQYF; DNA: TGTGCCAGCCCCTCCCGAAGACTATTTCAAGAGACCCAGTACTTC
D: -; size: few; V: TRBV2; J: TRBJ1-1; CDR3: CASNLLTGVGTEAFF; DNA: TGTGCCAGCAACTTATTAACAGGCGTAGGGACTGAAGCTTTCTTT
D: -; size: many; V: TRBV9; J: TRBJ1-5; CDR3: CASSPQHSNQPQHF; DNA: TGTGCCAGCAGCCCCCAGCATAGCAATCAGCCCCAGCATTTT
D: -; size: few; V: TRBV9; J: TRBJ2-7; CDR3: CASSATAQAYEQYF; DNA: TGTGCCAGCAGCGCTACCGCACAGGCCTACGAGCAGTACTTC
D: TRBD2; size: -; V: TRBV11-2; J: TRBJ2-5; CDR3: CASSLVTGGGHETQYF; DNA: TGTGCCAGCAGCTTAGTTACGGGAGGGGGACATGAGACCCAGTACTTC
D: -; size: -; V: TRBV4-1; J: TRBJ2-7; CDR3: CASSPGTFGSGYEQYF; DNA: TGCGCCAGCAGCCCCGGGACTTTCGGAAGCGGCTACGAGCAGTACTTC
D: TRBD2; size: -; V: TRBV5-1; J: TRBJ2-7; CDR3: CASRARTSGGYEQYF; DNA: TGCGCCAGCAGGGCGAGGACTAGCGGGGGCTACGAGCAGTACTTC
D: -; size: -; V: TRBV29-1; J: TRBJ2-7; CDR3: CSVEEGDEAYEQYF; DNA: TGCAGCGTTGAAGAAGGGGACGAAGCCTACGAGCAGTACTTC
D: -; size: -; V: TRBV29-1; J: TRBJ1-1; CDR3: CSVDGSVGQRNTEAFF; DNA: TGCAGCGTTGATGGATCCGTCGGACAGAGGAACACTGAAGCTTTCTTT
D: -; size: few; V: TRBV7-8; J: TRBJ2-5; CDR3: CASSFDPRVGSEETQYF; DNA: TGTGCCAGCAGCTTCGACCCCAGGGTGGGAAGCGAAGAGACCCAGTACTTC
D: TRBD1; size: -; V: TRBV4-1; J: TRBJ1-4; CDR3: CASSRQGATNEKLFF; DNA: TGCGCCAGCAGCCGTCAGGGGGCGACTAATGAAAAACTGTTTTTT
D: -; size: many; V: TRBV12-3/TRBV12-4; J: TRBJ1-5; CDR3: CASSLRGGQPQHF; DNA: TGTGCCAGCAGTCTCAGGGGAGGACAGCCCCAGCATTTT
D: TRBD2; size: few; V: TRBV20-1; J: TRBJ2-5; CDR3: CSASQSKRRGGETQYF; DNA: TGCAGTGCTAGTCAAAGCAAGCGACGGGGGGGGGAGACCCAGTACTTC
D: TRBD2; size: -; V: TRBV6-5; J: TRBJ2-2; CDR3: CASSYLAGGSGELFF; DNA: TGTGCCAGCAGTTACCTAGCGGGAGGGTCTGGGGAGCTGTTTTTT
D: TRBD2; size: -; V: TRBV6-1; J: TRBJ2-1; CDR3: CASSAGTSGRQSYNEQFF; DNA: TGTGCCAGCAGTGCCGGGACTAGCGGGAGGCAGTCCTACAATGAGCAGTTCTTC
D: -; size: many; V: TRBV12-3/TRBV12-4; J: TRBJ1-5; CDR3: CASRKQGSLDQPQHF; DNA: TGTGCCAGCAGGAAACAGGGATCCCTGGATCAGCCCCAGCATTTT
D: -; size: few; V: TRBV28; J: TRBJ2-1; CDR3: CASSLTGTPHYNEQFF; DNA: TGTGCCAGCAGTTTAACCGGGACCCCTCACTACAATGAGCAGTTCTTC
D: -; size: -; V: TRBV7-2; J: TRBJ2-3; CDR3: CASSRPPGKDTQYF; DNA: TGTGCCAGCAGCAGACCGCCGGGGAAAGATACGCAGTATTTT
D: -; size: -; V: TRBV27; J: TRBJ2-1; CDR3: CASSLSNYPEQFF; DNA: TGTGCCAGCAGTTTATCGAACTACCCCGAGCAGTTCTTC